This T cell receptor (beta chain) was obtained from a study of spatial heterogeneity in lung cancer. Study details: Detected beta-chain sequences consistently exceeded alpha-chain sequences. Raw sequencing reads included, on average, more than ten appearances of each unique TCR and UMI combination.

Each TCR cDNA molecule bore a unique molecular identifier. TCRdb ran MiXCR on the 5' RACE reads and lists one entry per CDR3 protein. The profile covers 45,000 to 65,000 distinct CDR3 sequences, with approximately 7% appearing a single time and approximately 2.9% taken by the ten largest. Germline CDR1 is LGHNA and CDR2 is YNFKEQ. This CDR3 comprises 15 residues. The V and J ends lost 1 base and 5 bases respectively, with 14 bases between them. This clonotype has ten or more counts. Documented time point: sample taken at primary tumor resection. Unsorted whole RNA samples from tumor, nontumor lung or frozen PBMC were sequenced. Samples were donated by 72 untreated early-stage non-small cell lung cancer patients.

The TCR sequence derives from a female donor with early-stage non-small cell lung cancer. The V and J genes are TRBV4-2 and TRBJ1-2, with TRBD1 as a possible D gene (5 bases). The sequencing here drew on PBMCs, taken at surgery. CDR3 sequence: CASSQGGREGYGYTF. In DNA, the CDR3 is TGTGCCAGCAGCCAAGGGGGCAGGGAGGGATATGGCTACACCTTC.